This T cell receptor (beta chain) was recovered during a study listed by TCRdb under 2016. Turning to the overall study: The study investigated the origins of HIV persistence in individuals who naturally controlled HIV infection.

From cysteine to phenylalanine, the CDR3 is 15 amino acids long. The kept DNA is CDR3 alone, 45 bases in frame from the first base. The germline V end is reduced by 6 bases and the J end by 6 bases; junction bases left unmatched: 7. A note on this clonotype: This receptor's antigen is unknown. Per-base qualities were not stored, and no clone one base away is much larger.

The library came from 5' RACE. These reads were obtained on an Illumina HiSeq 2000. TCRdb trimmed the raw reads at Q25, called clones with MiXCR and kept productive beta chains. Each entry is one CDR3 protein sequence, shown with its most common DNA and genes. Within this sample are 1,500 or so distinct CDR3 sequences, with 8% of them counted one time only. Roughly a tenth of the sample is in the top ten clones. Sequenced material: central memory T cells from blood PBMCs. The cell subset or site tag for this specimen amounts to: central memory CD4+ T cells. The receptor comes from a female donor with HIV. This chain is built from TRBV23-1 and TRBJ1-4; 10 central bases correspond to TRBD1. TRBV23-1 is recorded as an ORF, its role being uncertain. For the CDR3, the sequence is CASRPNDRGHEKLFF. The DNA sequence follows: TGCGCCAGCAGACCGAACGACAGGGGGCATGAAAAACTGTTTTTT.